This T cell receptor beta chain was profiled in a study of control samples from healthy donors and cancer patients. Measured with immunoSEQ multiplex PCR; TCRdb has only the in-frame clones, and not every one. Here the sample spans 100,000 to 150,000 clones, roughly nine tenths being singletons. From germline, CDR1 is SGHNT and CDR2 YYREEE (reference sequence). The CDR3 totals 18 residues. This TCR was recovered from a man aged 18 to 29 in good health. The rearrangement uses TRBV5-4 and TRBJ2-2, with 9 bases aligning to TRBD2. Sequenced input: blood. The CDR3 nucleotides are TGTGCTTATCTCGCACGGGGTAGCGGGAGTCTCTCCACCGGGGAGCTGTTTTTT. This translates into CAYLARGSGSLSTGELFF.